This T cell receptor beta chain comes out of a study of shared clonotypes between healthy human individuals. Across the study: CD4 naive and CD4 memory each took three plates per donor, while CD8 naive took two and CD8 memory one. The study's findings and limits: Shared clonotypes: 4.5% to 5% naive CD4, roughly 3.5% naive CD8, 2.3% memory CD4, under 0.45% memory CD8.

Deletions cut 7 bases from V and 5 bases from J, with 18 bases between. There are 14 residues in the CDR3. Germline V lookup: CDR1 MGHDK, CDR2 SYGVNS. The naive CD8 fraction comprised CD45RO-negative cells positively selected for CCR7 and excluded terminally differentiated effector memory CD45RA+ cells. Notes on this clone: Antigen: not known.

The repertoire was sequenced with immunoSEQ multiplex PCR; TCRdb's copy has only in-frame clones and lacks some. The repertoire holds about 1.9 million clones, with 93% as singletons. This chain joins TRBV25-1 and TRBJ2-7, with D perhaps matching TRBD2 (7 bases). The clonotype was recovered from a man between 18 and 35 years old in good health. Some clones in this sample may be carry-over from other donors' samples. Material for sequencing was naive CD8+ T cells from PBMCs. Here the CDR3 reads CASTPYAGANEQYF. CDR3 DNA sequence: TGTGCCAGCACCCCATATGCGGGGGCCAACGAGCAGTACTTC.